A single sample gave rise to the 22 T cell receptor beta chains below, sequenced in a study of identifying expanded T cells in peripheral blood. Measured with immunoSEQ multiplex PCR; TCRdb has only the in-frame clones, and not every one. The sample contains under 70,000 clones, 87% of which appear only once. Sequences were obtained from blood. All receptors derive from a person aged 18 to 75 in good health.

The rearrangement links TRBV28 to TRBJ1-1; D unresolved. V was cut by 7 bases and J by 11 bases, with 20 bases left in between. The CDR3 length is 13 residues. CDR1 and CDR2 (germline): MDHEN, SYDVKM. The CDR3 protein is CASTSLIGIVAFF. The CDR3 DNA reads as TGTGCCAGCACCAGCTTAATTGGGATCGTCGCTTTCTTT. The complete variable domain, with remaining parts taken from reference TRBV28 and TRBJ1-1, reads DVKVTQSSRYLVKRTGEKVFLECVQDMDHENMFWYRQDPGLGLRLIYFSYDVKMKEKGDIPEGYSVSREKKERFSLILESASTNQTSMYLCASTSLIGIVAFFGQGTRLTVV.

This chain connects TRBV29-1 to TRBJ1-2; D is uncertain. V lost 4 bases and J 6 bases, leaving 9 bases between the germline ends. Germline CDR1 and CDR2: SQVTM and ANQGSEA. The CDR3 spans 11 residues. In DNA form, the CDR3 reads TGCAGCGTTGCCCCAGGTGATGGCTACACCTTC. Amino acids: CSVAPGDGYTF.

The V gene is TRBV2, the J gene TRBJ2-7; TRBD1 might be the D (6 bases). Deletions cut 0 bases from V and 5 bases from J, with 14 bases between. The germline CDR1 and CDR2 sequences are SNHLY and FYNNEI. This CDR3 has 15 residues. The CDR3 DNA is TGTGCCAGCAGTGAAGCGAGGCAGGGGTTCCACGAGCAGTACTTC. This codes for CASSEARQGFHEQYF.

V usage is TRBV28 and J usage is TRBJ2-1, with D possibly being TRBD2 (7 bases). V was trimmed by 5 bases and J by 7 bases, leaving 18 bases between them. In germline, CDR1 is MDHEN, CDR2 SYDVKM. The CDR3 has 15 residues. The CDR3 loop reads CASSPQVGGRNEQFF. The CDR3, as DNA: TGTGCCAGCAGTCCTCAGGTGGGGGGGCGGAATGAGCAGTTCTTC.

The CDR3 nucleotides are TGTGCCATCAGTCAGGGTTTAACGAACACTGAAGCTTTCTTT. Protein sequence: CAISQGLTNTEAFF. The chain carries TRBV10-3 and TRBJ1-1; the D gene is possibly TRBD1 (5 bases). Germline CDR1 and CDR2: ENHRY and SYGVKD. The germline V and J ends were trimmed by 5 bases and 1 base, with 11 bases remaining between them. The CDR3 contains 14 residues.

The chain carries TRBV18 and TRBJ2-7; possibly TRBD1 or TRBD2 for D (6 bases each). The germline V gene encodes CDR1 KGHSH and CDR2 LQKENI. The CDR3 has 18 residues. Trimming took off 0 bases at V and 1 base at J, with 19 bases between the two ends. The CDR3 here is CASSPPRMRGAKSYEQYF. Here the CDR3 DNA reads TGTGCCAGCTCACCACCAAGGATGAGGGGGGCCAAGTCCTACGAGCAGTACTTC.

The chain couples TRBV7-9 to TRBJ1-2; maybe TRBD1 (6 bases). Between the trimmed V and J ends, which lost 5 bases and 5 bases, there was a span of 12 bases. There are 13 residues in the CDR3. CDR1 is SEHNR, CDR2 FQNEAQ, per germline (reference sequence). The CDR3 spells CASSRTEDYGYTF. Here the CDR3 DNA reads TGTGCCAGCAGCCGGACAGAAGATTATGGCTACACCTTC.

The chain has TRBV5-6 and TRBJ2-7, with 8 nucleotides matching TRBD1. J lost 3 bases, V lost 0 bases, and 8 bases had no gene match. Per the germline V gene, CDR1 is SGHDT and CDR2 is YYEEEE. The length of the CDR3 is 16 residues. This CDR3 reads CASSLAGTGGNYEQYF. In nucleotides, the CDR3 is TGTGCCAGCAGCTTGGCCGGAACAGGGGGTAACTACGAGCAGTACTTC.

The CDR3 loop reads CASSPPAGGYNEQFF. The CDR3 DNA reads TGTGCCAGCTCACCACCAGCGGGGGGCTACAATGAGCAGTTCTTC. The J gene is TRBJ2-1, the V gene TRBV18; TRBD2 agrees at 9 bases. This CDR3 is built from 15 residues. Germline CDR1 reads KGHSH; CDR2 reads LQKENI. J gave up 3 bases and V 0 bases, and 0 bases lay outside the gene matches.

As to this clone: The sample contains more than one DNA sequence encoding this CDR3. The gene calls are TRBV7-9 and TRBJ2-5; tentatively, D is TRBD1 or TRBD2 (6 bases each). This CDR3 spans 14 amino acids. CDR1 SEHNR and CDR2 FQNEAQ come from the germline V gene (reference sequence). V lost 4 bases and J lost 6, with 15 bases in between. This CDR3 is CASSSRTGAQTQYF. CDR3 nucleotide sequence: TGTGCCAGCAGCTCGAGGACGGGGGCCCAGACCCAGTACTTC.

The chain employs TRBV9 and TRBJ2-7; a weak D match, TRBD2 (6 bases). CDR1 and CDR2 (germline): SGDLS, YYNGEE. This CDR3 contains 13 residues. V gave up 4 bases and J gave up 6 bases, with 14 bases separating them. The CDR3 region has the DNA TGTGCCAGCAGCCCGGGGCCGGAGGGCGAGCAGTACTTC. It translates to CASSPGPEGEQYF.

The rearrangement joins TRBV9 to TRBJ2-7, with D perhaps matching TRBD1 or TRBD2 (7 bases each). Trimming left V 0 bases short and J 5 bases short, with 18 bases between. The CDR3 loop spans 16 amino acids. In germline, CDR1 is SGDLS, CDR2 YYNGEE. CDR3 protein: CASSVEGGGGNHEQYF. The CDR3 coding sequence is TGTGCCAGCAGCGTAGAGGGAGGGGGCGGTAACCACGAGCAGTACTTC.

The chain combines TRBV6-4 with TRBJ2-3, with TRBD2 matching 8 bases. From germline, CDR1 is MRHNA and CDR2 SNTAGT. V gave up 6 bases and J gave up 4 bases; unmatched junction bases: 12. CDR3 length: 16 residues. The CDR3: CASSHRGGASADTQYF. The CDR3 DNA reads TGTGCCAGCAGCCACCGGGGGGGGGCATCCGCAGATACGCAGTATTTT.

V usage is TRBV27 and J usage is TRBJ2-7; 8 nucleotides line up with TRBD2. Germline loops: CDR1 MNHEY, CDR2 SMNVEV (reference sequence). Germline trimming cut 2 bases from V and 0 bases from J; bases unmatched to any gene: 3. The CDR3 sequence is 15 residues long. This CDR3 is CASSLTGGLSYEQYF. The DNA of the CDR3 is TGTGCCAGCAGTTTAACGGGAGGGCTCTCCTACGAGCAGTACTTC.

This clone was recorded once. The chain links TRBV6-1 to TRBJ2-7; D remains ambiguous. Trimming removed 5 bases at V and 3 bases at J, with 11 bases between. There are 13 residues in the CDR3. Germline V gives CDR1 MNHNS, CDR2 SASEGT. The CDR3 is CASSRSFNYEQYF. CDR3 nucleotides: TGTGCCAGCAGTAGAAGCTTTAACTACGAGCAGTACTTC.

The CDR3 loop is CASSLDPSGRYNEQFF. The CDR3 bases are TGTGCCAGCAGCTTAGACCCTAGCGGGAGGTACAATGAGCAGTTCTTC. This chain links TRBV7-2 with TRBJ2-1; TRBD2 aligns across 11 bases. There are 16 residues in the CDR3. Germline trimming cut 1 base from V and 4 bases from J; bases unmatched to any gene: 3. The germline CDR1 and CDR2 sequences are SGHTA and FQGNSA.

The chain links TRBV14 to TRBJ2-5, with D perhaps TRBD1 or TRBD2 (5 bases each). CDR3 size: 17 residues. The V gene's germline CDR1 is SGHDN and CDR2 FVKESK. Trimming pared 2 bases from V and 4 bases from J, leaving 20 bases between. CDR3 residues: CASSQPYPPFGTETQYF. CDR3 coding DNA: TGTGCCAGCAGCCAACCTTACCCTCCGTTCGGGACAGAGACCCAGTACTTC.

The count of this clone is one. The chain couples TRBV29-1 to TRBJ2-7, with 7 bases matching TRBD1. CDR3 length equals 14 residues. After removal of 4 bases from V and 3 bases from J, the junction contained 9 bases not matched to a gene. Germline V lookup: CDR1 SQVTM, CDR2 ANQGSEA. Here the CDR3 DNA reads TGCAGCGTTGTAAGCCCTACAGGGGACTACGAGCAGTACTTC. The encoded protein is CSVVSPTGDYEQYF.

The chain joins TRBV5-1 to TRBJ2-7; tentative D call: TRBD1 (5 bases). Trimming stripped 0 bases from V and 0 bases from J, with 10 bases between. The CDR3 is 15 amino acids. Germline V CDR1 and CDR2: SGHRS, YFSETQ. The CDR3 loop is CASSLGKGHSYEQYF. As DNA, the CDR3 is TGCGCCAGCAGCTTGGGCAAAGGACACTCCTACGAGCAGTACTTC.

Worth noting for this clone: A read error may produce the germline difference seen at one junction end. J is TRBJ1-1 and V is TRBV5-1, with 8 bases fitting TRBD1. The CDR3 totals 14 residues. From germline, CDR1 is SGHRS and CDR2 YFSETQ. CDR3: CASSYRGANTEAFF. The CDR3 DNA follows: TGCGCCAGTAGCTACAGGGGGGCGAACACTGAAGCTTTCTTT.

For the CDR3, the DNA is TGTGCCAGCAGTTTCGGGACTAGCGGCTCCTACGAGCAGTACTTC. Translation gives CASSFGTSGSYEQYF. V is TRBV5-6 and J is TRBJ2-7; 11 bases fit TRBD2. The CDR3 sequence is 15 residues long. J gave up 0 bases and V 5 bases, and 4 bases lay outside the gene matches. Per germline, CDR1 SGHDT and CDR2 YYEEEE.

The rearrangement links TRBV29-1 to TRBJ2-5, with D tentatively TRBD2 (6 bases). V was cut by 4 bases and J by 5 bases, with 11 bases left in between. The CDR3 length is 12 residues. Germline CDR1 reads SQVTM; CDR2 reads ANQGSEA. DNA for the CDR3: TGCAGCGTTGTACGGGAGAGGGAGACCCAGTACTTC. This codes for CSVVRERETQYF. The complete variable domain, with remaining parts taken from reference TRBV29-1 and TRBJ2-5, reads SAVISQKPSRDICQRGTSLTIQCQVDSQVTMMFWYRQQPGQSLTLIATANQGSEATYESGFVIDKFPISRPNLTFSTLTVSNMSPEDSSIYLCSVVRERETQYFGPGTRLLVL.